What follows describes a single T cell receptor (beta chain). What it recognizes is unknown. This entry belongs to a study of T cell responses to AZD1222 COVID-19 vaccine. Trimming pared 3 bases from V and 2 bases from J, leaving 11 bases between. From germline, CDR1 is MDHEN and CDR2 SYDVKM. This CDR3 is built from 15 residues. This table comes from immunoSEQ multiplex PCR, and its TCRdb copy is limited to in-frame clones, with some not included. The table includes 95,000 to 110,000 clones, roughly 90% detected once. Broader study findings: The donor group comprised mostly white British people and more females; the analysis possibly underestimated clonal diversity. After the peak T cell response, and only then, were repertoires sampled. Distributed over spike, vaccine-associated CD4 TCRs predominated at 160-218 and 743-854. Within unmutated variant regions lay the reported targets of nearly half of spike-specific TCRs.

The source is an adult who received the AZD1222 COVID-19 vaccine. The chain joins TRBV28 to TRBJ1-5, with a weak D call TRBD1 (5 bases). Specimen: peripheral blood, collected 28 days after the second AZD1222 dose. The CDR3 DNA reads TGTGCCAGCAGTTTTTCGGTCAGGGGCAATCAGCCCCAGCATTTT. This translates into CASSFSVRGNQPQHF.